The 20 T cell receptor beta chains listed next were all sequenced from one sample in a study of blood T cell repertoires in COVID-19. Generated by immunoSEQ multiplex PCR, the TCRdb table keeps only in-frame clones and is missing some. In the table there are tens of thousands of clones, around 93% of which are singletons. Sequenced input: peripheral blood. These receptors all stem from a man over 45 with acute or convalescent COVID-19.

This sequence joins TRBV2 and TRBJ1-5; D might be TRBD1 (5 bases). The CDR3 contains 13 residues. Germline CDR1 is SNHLY and CDR2 is FYNNEI. The V and J ends lost 6 bases and 3 bases respectively, with 9 bases between them. CDR3 DNA: TGTGCCAGCAGCAGACAGAACAATCAGCCCCAGCATTTT. This translates into CASSRQNNQPQHF.

The chain has TRBV2 and TRBJ1-5; weak D call: TRBD1 (5 bases). V lost 4 bases, J lost 0 bases, and 7 bases lay in between. This CDR3 is 14 amino acids long. Germline CDR1 is SNHLY and CDR2 is FYNNEI. The CDR3 is CASSAGGSNQPQHF. The DNA of the CDR3 is TGTGCCAGCAGTGCCGGGGGTAGCAATCAGCCCCAGCATTTT.

This chain joins TRBV6-6 and TRBJ1-2; D perhaps matches TRBD1 (6 bases). Germline CDR1 and CDR2: MNHNY and SVGAGI (reference sequence). The length of the CDR3 is 15 residues. V dropped 5 bases and J dropped 4 bases, with 17 bases sitting between them. For the CDR3, the DNA is TGTGCCAGCAGTCAGGCCGGACAGTTTCTCTATGGCTACACCTTC. Amino acids: CASSQAGQFLYGYTF.

The genes are TRBV18 and TRBJ2-1, with TRBD1 matching over 7 bases. CDR3 length: 15 amino acids. The germline V gene encodes CDR1 KGHSH and CDR2 LQKENI. V dropped 1 base and J dropped 4; count of bases not matched to a gene: 4. The CDR3 DNA sequence: TGTGCCAGCTCACCACTCGGACAGGAGTACAATGAGCAGTTCTTC. It encodes CASSPLGQEYNEQFF.

V gene TRBV21-1 combines with J gene TRBJ1-2. TRBV21-1 is labeled a pseudogene. This CDR3 is 15 amino acids long. CDR3 nucleotides: TGTGCCAGCAGCAAAGATCCCCACCGAGTTTATGGCTACACCTTC. As protein: CASSKDPHRVYGYTF.

The rearrangement joins TRBV18 to TRBJ2-2; tentatively, D is TRBD1 (6 bases). CDR1 is KGHSH, CDR2 LQKENI, per germline. Trimming left V 4 bases short and J 2 bases short, with 11 bases between. The length of the CDR3 is 15 residues. CDR3 amino acids: CASSRGPSNTGELFF. The CDR3 region has the DNA TGTGCCAGCTCACGGGGGCCCTCAAACACCGGGGAGCTGTTTTTT.

This chain joins TRBV6-5 and TRBJ1-2, with 8 bases identical to TRBD1. Germline V gene sequence: CDR1 MNHEY, CDR2 SVGAGI. After removal of 6 bases from V and 2 bases from J, the junction contained 8 bases not matched to a gene. The CDR3 length is 15 residues. As DNA, the CDR3 is TGTGCCAGCAGACTCGGACAGGGACAAAACTATGGCTACACCTTC. Its protein product is CASRLGQGQNYGYTF.

The J gene is TRBJ1-1, the V gene TRBV4-2; D unclear. Germline V gene data show CDR1 as LGHNA and CDR2 as YNFKEQ. This CDR3 has 15 residues. The germline V and J ends were trimmed by 0 bases and 4 bases, with 12 bases remaining between them. This CDR3 reads CASSQDATGSTEAFF. The CDR3, as DNA: TGTGCCAGCAGCCAAGATGCTACGGGGAGCACTGAAGCTTTCTTT.

The chain has TRBV5-6 and TRBJ2-4, with D maybe TRBD2 (7 bases). V was cut by 4 bases and J by 10 bases, with 18 bases left in between. The length of the CDR3 is 14 residues. The germline CDR1 and CDR2 sequences are SGHDT and YYEEEE. CDR3 DNA sequence: TGTGCCAGCAGCCCCGGGGGGCCGGATCGTATTCAGTACTTC. Translating it yields CASSPGGPDRIQYF.

The chain has TRBV30 and TRBJ2-3, with a weak D call TRBD2 (6 bases). V was cut by 1 base and J by 3 bases, with 11 bases left in between. Looked up from germline, CDR1 is GTSNPN and CDR2 is SVGIG (reference sequence). CDR3 length: 14 residues. In DNA, the CDR3 is TGTGCCTGGAGTGGGGGGGTACGGACAGATACGCAGTATTTT. This codes for CAWSGGVRTDTQYF.

The chain links TRBV18 to TRBJ1-6; D is ambiguous. The CDR3 loop spans 19 amino acids. Trimming shortened V by 2 bases and J by 0 bases, and 17 bases separated the two germline ends. Germline loops: CDR1 KGHSH, CDR2 LQKENI. The chain's CDR3 is CASSPVGMTMSSYNSPLHF. CDR3 DNA sequence: TGTGCCAGCTCACCAGTCGGGATGACGATGAGCTCCTATAATTCACCCCTCCACTTT.

This clone has only a few counts. V usage is TRBV9 and J usage is TRBJ1-2; 7 nucleotides match TRBD1. The V gene end was trimmed by 4 bases and the J gene end by 6 bases; junction bases not matched to a gene: 6. Germline CDR1 and CDR2: SGDLS and YYNGEE. The CDR3 loop spans 13 amino acids. The CDR3 sequence: CASSRRTGDGYTF. CDR3 nucleotides: TGTGCCAGCAGCCGCCGTACAGGGGATGGCTACACCTTC.

The chain carries TRBV12-3 or TRBV12-4 and TRBJ1-1, with TRBD1 matching 11 bases. The trim removed 6 bases at V and 6 bases at J, leaving 3 bases unmatched. CDR3 length: 13 amino acids. Here the CDR3 reads CASSWDRGSEAFF. CDR3 nucleotide sequence: TGTGCCAGCAGCTGGGACAGGGGGTCTGAAGCTTTCTTT.

This chain joins TRBV5-5 and TRBJ2-7, with D possibly being TRBD1 (6 bases). CDR1 SGHKS and CDR2 YYEKEE come from the germline V gene (reference sequence). V gave up 0 bases and J gave up 5 bases, with 12 bases separating them. The CDR3 contains 14 residues. DNA for the CDR3: TGTGCCAGCAGCTTGGTAGGGCAGGGGAACGAGCAGTACTTC. Amino acid sequence: CASSLVGQGNEQYF.

The chain combines TRBV7-3 with TRBJ2-1; TRBD2 matches at 13 bases. V was pared by 0 bases and J by 9 bases, with 5 bases of the junction left unmatched. Looked up from germline, CDR1 is SGHTA and CDR2 is FQGTGA. This CDR3 spans 16 amino acids. CDR3 coding DNA: TGTGCCAGCAGCTTAACTGGGACTAGCGGGGTAGGTGAGCAGTTCTTC. As protein: CASSLTGTSGVGEQFF.

This clone was picked up one time. The chain uses TRBV3-1 (or the pseudogene TRBV3-2) and TRBJ2-2, with 8 bases matching TRBD2. The CDR3 consists of 19 residues. The germline V gene has CDR1 LGHDT and CDR2 YNNKEL (reference sequence). V lost 3 bases, J lost 5 bases, and 17 bases stayed unmatched. The CDR3: CASSQGFGGLGFGTGELFF. CDR3 in DNA: TGTGCCAGCAGCCAGGGCTTCGGGGGACTAGGCTTCGGAACCGGGGAGCTGTTTTTT.

About this clone: One end of the junction does not line up with germline, which may come from a read error. The V call is TRBV3-1 (or the pseudogene TRBV3-2), the J call TRBJ1-1, with 8 bases lining up with TRBD1. Germline CDR1 is LGHDT and CDR2 is YNNKEL (reference sequence). CDR3 length: 14 residues. In DNA, the CDR3 is TGTGCCAGCACCCAACTGACAGGGGTCGGTGAAGCTTTCTTT. Protein sequence: CASTQLTGVGEAFF.

This clone has only one observation. The chain joins TRBV19 to TRBJ2-7; 8 bases map to TRBD2. The length of the CDR3 is 13 residues. V gave up 5 bases and J gave up 4 bases; unmatched junction bases: 4. CDR1 and CDR2 from the germline V gene are LNHDA and SQIVND (reference sequence). CDR3 loop: CASSPGGPYEQYF. The CDR3 nucleotides are TGTGCCAGTAGTCCGGGGGGGCCTTACGAGCAGTACTTC. Based on the CDR3 plus reference TRBV19 and TRBJ2-7, the full variable domain is DGGITQSPKYLFRKEGQNVTLSCEQNLNHDAMYWYRQDPGQGLRLIYYSQIVNDFQKGDIAEGYSVSREKKESFPLTVTSAQKNPTAFYLCASSPGGPYEQYFGPGTRLTVT.

The J gene is TRBJ1-1, the V gene TRBV3-1 (or the pseudogene TRBV3-2); D is perhaps TRBD1 (6 bases). Trimming shortened V by 6 bases and J by 7 bases, and 9 bases separated the two germline ends. Per germline, CDR1 LGHDT and CDR2 YNNKEL (reference sequence). The CDR3 sequence is 11 residues long. The CDR3 nucleotides are TGTGCCAGCAGGGGGGCTGATGAAGCTTTCTTT. It translates to CASRGADEAFF.

The gene calls are TRBV28 and TRBJ2-3; the match to TRBD1 covers 7 bases. Germline CDR1 reads MDHEN; CDR2 reads SYDVKM. After removal of 8 bases from V and 4 bases from J, the junction contained 9 bases not matched to a gene. The CDR3 runs 14 residues. The CDR3 region is CASRDSEFPDTQYF. The CDR3 DNA is TGTGCCAGCCGGGACAGCGAATTCCCAGATACGCAGTATTTT.